The TCR beta chain described here comes from a study of T cells in Graves' hyperthyroidism and ophthalmopathy. This clonotype appeared a few times. Using RNA transcripts as the source, TCR beta CDR3 regions were amplified. The TCR CDR3 was amplified in a first-round RT-PCR using the HTBI primer set. TCRdb reprocessed the multiplex PCR reads via MiXCR and lists one record per CDR3 protein. This sample has approximately 590,000 distinct CDR3 sequences, with approximately 14% found just once. Deletions cut 5 bases from V and 6 bases from J, with 19 bases between. In germline, CDR1 is KGHSH, CDR2 LQKENI. CDR3 length: 16 residues. The diagnoses drew upon clinical symptoms, serum thyroxine and TRAb, thyroid ultrasound and orbital computed tomography. The authors obtained PBMCs from more than 9.5 ml of fresh peripheral blood.

The clonotype comes from a woman aged 25 to 45 with Graves' hyperthyroidism. The genes are TRBV18 and TRBJ2-2; D is unclear. The sample consisted of blood. CDR3 nucleotide sequence: TGTGCCAGCTCATTACCAGCAGGAGACCCACCCGGGGAGCTGTTTTTT. Translated: CASSLPAGDPPGELFF. The whole variable domain, filled in from reference TRBV18 and TRBJ2-2, reads NAGVMQNPRHLVRRRGQEARLRCSPMKGHSHVYWYRQLPEEGLKFMVYLQKENIIDESGMPKERFSAEFPKEGPSILRIQQVVRGDSAAYFCASSLPAGDPPGELFFGEGSRLTVL.